This TCR beta chain emerged from a study of cytomegalovirus exposure and HLA in healthy donors (dated by TCRdb to the late 2010s). As for the study more broadly: According to an earlier analysis of around 600 of the donors, about 179 million T cells yielded 120 million or so unique TCR beta sequences and approximately 280 Gb of sequence data. All discovery cohort repertoires had been generated using a single sequencing platform. Among the roughly 400 genotyped donors, about 85% belonged to the genetic ancestry cluster associated with self-reported Caucasian donors. Donor age, sex, ethnicity and CMV serostatus were collected together with the repertoire data. Rather than using new phenotypic data, the later analysis identified candidate immune exposures from TCR beta sequences and from how often those sequences occurred across donors. The study combined high-throughput TCR immunosequencing, statistical association of individual TCRs with disease status, and machine learning to predict cytomegalovirus infection status. Along with the approximately 620-subject first cohort, a separate validation cohort of over a hundred different subjects was used. Several DR-DQ haplotypes were treated as single units for association and clustering because of strong linkage in the cohort. HLA typing included class I and class II loci at four-digit resolution. To study patterns of TCR occurrence, a later analysis re-analyzed previously published TCR beta repertoires from just over 650 donors and added high-resolution HLA genotyping. Among several hundred genotyped donors of the cohort, an average of roughly 230,000 unique TCR beta nucleotide sequences was sequenced per donor, of which roughly 18% were non-productive. An early release that covered roughly 600 HLA-typed donors contained about 300 gigabases of sequencing data and 70 million to 100 million unique TCR sequences. A later genetic analysis took genome-wide SNP genotypes for about three fifths of the 666 donors and used that subset as a discovery cohort. Using immunosequencing, the study profiled T cell repertoires from roughly 650 subjects and related those repertoires to cytomegalovirus serostatus. The aim of the study was to test whether cataloging public T cell receptors could identify signatures of past pathogen exposure. The number of donors typed differed by locus, with 629-630 for A, B, C, DRB1 and DQB1, around 560 for DQA1, over 600 for DPA1, and some 450 for DPB1. An earlier analysis of some 600 of the donors applied high-throughput TCR beta sequencing to assess whether each TCR beta V gene segment acted as functional or pseudogenic. Broad study findings and their caveats: Only TCR beta chains were sequenced in this cohort, and the absence of alpha or paired-chain data limited detectable features. A further reported finding was that TCR beta sequences accurately predicted the HLA-A and HLA-B alleles for most subjects in the first cohort. Most TCR sequences were seen in very few donors, while some public TCRs were found in many individuals. Roughly uniform sequencing depth across donors was assumed in presence/absence analyses, although this assumption may not hold. Because HLA typing was missing for some donors at each locus, association tests included only the typed subset. At a false discovery rate of 0.05, a later analysis linked some 18,000 TCR beta sequences to specific HLA alleles. In an earlier analysis of around 600 of the donors, most TCR beta V segments appeared in productive rearrangements about 87% or about 30% of the time, broadly matching IMGT annotations. The authors suggested that the approach could potentially be generalized to other disease states and immunological phenotypes. A cluster of highly shared sequence variants was judged likely to be a technical artifact of the sequencing pipeline. CMV serostatus was the only immune exposure information available for the cohort. According to a later analysis, TCR association rates differed among HLA loci, with DRB1 alleles showing the most associated TCRs and HLA-C alleles showing the fewest. A later analysis found that HLA-associated TCR beta chains were more clonally expanded and had lower generation probabilities than equally common non-associated chains. Compared with the roughly 600-donor mean, donors in an Asian-associated ancestry cluster had fewer N-insertions in productive TCRs, according to a later genetic analysis. V-gene and J-gene trimming of TCR beta chains was associated with a missense DCLRE1C variant in a later genetic analysis, and the association was replicated in an independent cohort. Fewer than 20 rarely observed V segments, including chromosome 9 orphons, were excluded from the earlier analysis of about 600 of the donors because counts were too low. Assigning TCR associations to individual alleles was difficult when HLA alleles, especially DR and DQ, strongly co-occurred. According to a later analysis, parvovirus B19, influenza, CMV and Epstein-Barr virus appeared linked to several top co-occurrence clusters. The study gave a list of 150 to 200 TCR beta chains associated with cytomegalovirus. In both the original and validation cohorts, the classifier was reported to diagnose cytomegalovirus status with high specificity and sensitivity. A later analysis found that most CMV-associated TCR beta chains appeared HLA-restricted, with HLA associations seemingly driven largely by CMV exposure. In vitro tests confirmed that a few of the cytomegalovirus-associated TCR beta chains recognize cytomegalovirus antigens. Correlated functional status among segregating V segments might reflect linkage disequilibrium, but an unknown experimental factor could not be ruled out. Some IMGT-functional V segments, including TRBV6-2 and TRBV6-3, could not be distinguished by the 87-base-pair reads and were therefore excluded.

Preparation of the library involved the immunoSEQ multiplex PCR assay. For the multiplex PCR, a mixture combining 60 forward primers for TCR Vbeta segments and 13 reverse primers for TCR Jbeta segments was used. Amplification of the CDR3 region of rearranged TCR beta genes was performed with a multiplex PCR assay on genomic DNA. The Illumina HiSeq System was used to sequence the amplified TCR beta libraries as 87-base-pair reads. The original methods were these. Across the roughly 600 repertoires, a later analysis counted 78 million or so unique TCR beta chains, 9 million to 14 million of which were shared by at least two donors. To remove PCR and sequencing errors, raw reads were error-corrected and collapsed into unique sequences using a nearest-neighbor algorithm that merged closely related sequences. CDR3 sequences were aligned to IMGT reference sequences to assign V, D and J gene segments. Each retained sequence needed at least a six-nucleotide match to both a V gene segment and a J gene segment. Rearrangements were called productive when the CDR3 lacked stop codons and stayed in frame with V and J; all others were non-productive. CDR3 was defined according to IMGT convention as the region running from the second conserved V-encoded cysteine to the conserved J-encoded phenylalanine. In an earlier analysis of around 540 of the donors, sequences lacking an unambiguous match to a single V gene segment were excluded. In an earlier analysis of more than 500 of the donors, a V segment was called functional when productive rearrangements were above 56.7%, and segregating when the standard deviation between donors exceeded 5%. A statistical classification framework was developed to diagnose cytomegalovirus status using the catalog of TCR beta chain sequences. In a later analysis, V and J genes were assigned by comparing TCR nucleotide sequences against IMGT/GENE-DB human TR gene sequences. In a later analysis, CDR3 sequences and most-parsimonious VDJ recombination scenarios were assigned using the TCRdist pipeline. In a later analysis, every TCR beta chain was defined by the combination of its CDR3 amino acid sequence and its V-gene family, and reads without a unique V-gene family were dropped. A later analysis removed nearly 600 highly shared, low-generation-probability nucleotide sequences to deal with suspected cross-contamination and a sequencing artifact. In a later analysis, a clonal expansion index for each public chain was calculated from normalized within-repertoire ranks of inferred template counts. In a later analysis, generation probabilities were computed with a VDJ recombination model fitted to out-of-frame rearrangements, and the resulting probabilities were checked against IGoR. In a later analysis, hypergeometric tests were used to score TCR-TCR, TCR-HLA and TCR-CMV co-occurrence, with a repertoire-size bias correction applied to TCR pairs. To estimate false discovery rates, a later analysis permuted the HLA or CMV assignments 20 times. In a later analysis, co-occurring TCRs were grouped with DBSCAN, and TCRdist sequence similarity was added when clustering was performed within HLA-allele-positive subsets. Co-occurrence clustering excluded repertoires with fewer than 30,000 or more than 120,000 public chains, plus five with anomalous nucleotide sharing. The source is immuneACCESS, and TCRdb retained only in-frame sequences with V and J called. Part of the clones is not carried over; for the studies checked, unresolved V genes explain less than half of this, and the remainder is unexplained. V and J calls and clone size come straight from that table; D and trimming were deduced from the DNA. This sample is represented by 150,000 to 200,000 clones; around 76% of them were singletons. Clones ranked in the top ten supply just over 2% of the sample.

About this clone: Its specific antigen is unknown. Base qualities are not recorded, but no much larger clone differs from it by a single base.

The cohort was made up of roughly 670 healthy bone marrow donors. At the time of sampling, all cohort members were nominally healthy, though unrecorded immune exposures were likely present. The donor tested CMV seropositive and was one of the 289 seropositive cohort members. Every donor gave a peripheral blood sample, and the peripheral blood mononuclear cells from that sample were used for TCR beta sequencing. Genomic DNA was extracted from the blood cell samples with the Qiagen DNeasy Blood Extraction Kit. V loses 3 bases of germline sequence and J loses 2 bases, and the interval between the two ends is 9 bases. Via the germline V gene, CDR1 is SQVTM and CDR2 ANQGSEA. From the cysteine up to the phenylalanine, the CDR3 has a length of 13 residues. Only CDR3 DNA is held: 39 bases, read in frame from base 1.

Sequences were obtained from PBMCs. The V and J genes are TRBV29-1 and TRBJ2-3, and the D gene may be TRBD2, 5 bases matching. This sequence was found in a woman aged 25 to 39 in good health and CMV-seropositive. The CDR3 is CSVEISVTDTQYF. The DNA is as follows: TGCAGCGTTGAGATTAGCGTCACAGATACGCAGTATTTT.